This T cell receptor beta chain was found in a study of shared T cell receptors in the human thymus (dated by TCRdb to 2020 to 2023). As for the study more broadly: The study examined how self-reactive, shared T-cell receptor alpha chains are generated in the human thymus.

The library was obtained by the immunoSEQ multiplex PCR assay. TCRdb's version of the immuneACCESS table is confined to in-frame rearrangements and falls short of the full clone set. An unresolved V gene accounts for under half of the shortfall where checked; the remainder is of unknown origin. The sample data list hundreds of thousands of clones, and 95% of these were observed just once. Of the sample, approximately 0.02% is held by the ten largest clones. Remarks on this clone: Its antigen target is currently unknown. Base qualities are not at hand, and no much larger clone is one base apart.

From the germline V gene (reference sequence), CDR1 is LNHDA and CDR2 is SQIVND. The CDR3 goes from the cysteine to the phenylalanine over 15 residues. CDR3 DNA only is kept here, 45 bases in frame from base 1. V and J lose 2 bases and 5 bases, and a span of 13 bases separates them. Here the chain combines TRBV19 and TRBJ1-5; no D gene is confidently identified. The origin of this receptor is a human donor. Sequencing was done on a sample of thymocytes. The bases are TGTGCCAGTAGTATAAGTCGGCAGAGGGATCAGCCCCAGCATTTT. Translated, it gives CASSISRQRDQPQHF.